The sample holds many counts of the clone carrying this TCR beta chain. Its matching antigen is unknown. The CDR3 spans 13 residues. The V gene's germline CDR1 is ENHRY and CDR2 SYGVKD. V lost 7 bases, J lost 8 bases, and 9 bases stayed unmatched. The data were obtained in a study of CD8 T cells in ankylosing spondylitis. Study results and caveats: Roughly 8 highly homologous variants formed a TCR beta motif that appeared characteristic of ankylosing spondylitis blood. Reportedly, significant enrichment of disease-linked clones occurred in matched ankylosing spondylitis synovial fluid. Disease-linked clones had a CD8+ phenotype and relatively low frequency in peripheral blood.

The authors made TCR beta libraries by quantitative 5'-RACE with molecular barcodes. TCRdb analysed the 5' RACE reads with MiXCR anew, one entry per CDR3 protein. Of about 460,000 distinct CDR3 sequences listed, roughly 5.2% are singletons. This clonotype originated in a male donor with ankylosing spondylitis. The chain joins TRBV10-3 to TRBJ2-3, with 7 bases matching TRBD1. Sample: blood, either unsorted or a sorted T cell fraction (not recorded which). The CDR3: CAITVQSGGTQYF. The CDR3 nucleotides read TGTGCCATCACCGTCCAATCAGGGGGTACGCAGTATTTT.